This TCR beta chain was sequenced in a study of blood T cell repertoires in COVID-19. Turning to the study itself: PBMCs, B-cell-depleted T cells, or T cells provided the cDNA or gDNA that made up the material.

The CDR3 totals 14 residues. In germline, CDR1 is SNHLY, CDR2 FYNNEI. V was clipped by 6 bases and J by 1 base; unmatched bases: 5. Profiled with immunoSEQ multiplex PCR; TCRdb holds only in-frame clones, not every one. The sample has around 370,000 clones; about 93% are singletons. This clone occurred once. The specimen was peripheral blood. This sequence joins TRBV2 and TRBJ1-1, with 7 bases matching TRBD1. The source is a woman aged 18-29 years who had recovered from COVID-19. This CDR3 is CASSLGGPNTEAFF. The CDR3 DNA follows: TGTGCCAGCAGCCTAGGGGGCCCGAACACTGAAGCTTTCTTT.